Listed below are T cell receptor beta chains from one sample, sequenced in a study of blood T cell repertoires in COVID-19. The assay was immunoSEQ multiplex PCR, and TCRdb's table has in-frame clones only and misses some. This sample has 250,000 to 300,000 clones, with about nine tenths found just once. The specimen was peripheral blood. The receptor source for this set is a young woman with COVID-19, enrolled during active disease. Both conserved end residues are part of each CDR3. A D gene is named only where the DNA matches it firmly. For some rows the clone size is stated as once, few or many, or as a class when expanded; others skip it.

V gene	D gene	J gene	clone size	CDR3 protein	CDR3 DNA
TRBV5-8	TRBD1	TRBJ2-6	.	CASSLGEGTGDVLTF	TGTGCCAGCAGCTTGGGGGAAGGGACAGGGGACGTCCTGACTTTC
TRBV14	.	TRBJ2-5	.	CASSQATGTPRETQYF	TGTGCCAGCAGCCAAGCTACAGGGACCCCAAGGGAGACCCAGTACTTC
TRBV21-1	.	TRBJ1-1	many	CASSKGPGTSMNTEAFF	TGTGCCAGCAGCAAGGGGCCAGGGACAAGTATGAACACTGAAGCTTTCTTT
TRBV5-4	.	TRBJ2-7	.	CASSLRAGTTYEQYF	TGTGCCAGCAGCTTGAGAGCCGGAACTACCTACGAGCAGTACTTC
TRBV10-3	.	TRBJ1-1	.	CAIRGGNTEAFF	TGTGCCATCAGGGGGGGGAACACTGAAGCTTTCTTT
TRBV28	.	TRBJ2-7	.	CASSLQGGPYEQYF	TGTGCCAGCAGTTTGCAGGGCGGACCCTACGAGCAGTACTTC
TRBV11-2	.	TRBJ1-1	once	CASSPGRGFTEAFF	TGTGCCAGCAGCCCTGGCAGAGGGTTCACTGAAGCTTTCTTT
TRBV9	.	TRBJ2-1	.	CASSLGGRGLYNEQFF	TGTGCCAGCAGCCTAGGTGGGAGAGGCCTTTACAATGAGCAGTTCTTC
TRBV7-2	.	TRBJ2-5	.	CASSLVAQETQYF	TGTGCCAGCAGCTTAGTGGCACAAGAGACCCAGTACTTC
TRBV27	.	TRBJ1-6	.	CASSPLLGSPLHF	TGTGCCAGCAGTCCCTTATTGGGCTCACCCCTCCACTTT
TRBV5-1	.	TRBJ2-1	.	CASSSSLLLNEQFF	TGCGCCAGCAGCTCGTCTCTCCTACTCAATGAGCAGTTCTTC
TRBV5-1	.	TRBJ1-2	.	CASKQEGYGYTF	TGCGCCAGCAAGCAGGAGGGCTATGGCTACACCTTC
TRBV9	.	TRBJ1-2	.	CASSRQELNYGYTF	TGTGCCAGCAGCCGACAGGAGTTAAACTATGGCTACACCTTC
TRBV7-2	.	TRBJ1-5	.	CASSLVDRGFNQPQHF	TGTGCCAGCAGCCTCGTTGATAGGGGGTTCAATCAGCCCCAGCATTTT
TRBV4-1	TRBD1	TRBJ2-1	once	CASSQEFGTGGYFKQFF	TGCGCCAGCAGCCAAGAGTTTGGGACAGGAGGCTACTTTAAGCAGTTCTTC
TRBV6-5	.	TRBJ2-1	.	CASSQTGEQFF	TGTGCCAGCAGTCAGACTGGTGAGCAGTTCTTC
TRBV19	.	TRBJ1-1	.	CASSIGGPPGGTEAFF	TGTGCCAGTAGTATAGGCGGGCCCCCGGGGGGCACTGAAGCTTTCTTT
TRBV11-2	TRBD1	TRBJ2-7	.	CASSLWGTGFYEQYF	TGTGCCAGCAGCTTATGGGGGACAGGTTTCTACGAGCAGTACTTC
TRBV7-2	.	TRBJ2-7	.	CASSLGNRAYEQYF	TGTGCCAGCAGCTTAGGGAACAGGGCCTACGAGCAGTACTTC
TRBV6-6	.	TRBJ2-7	.	CASSSGGAGARGEQYF	TGTGCCAGCAGTTCTGGTGGGGCGGGGGCCCGGGGAGAGCAGTACTTC
TRBV28	.	TRBJ1-1	.	CASSRGGPNTEAFF	TGTGCCAGCAGTCGGGGAGGGCCGAACACTGAAGCTTTCTTT
TRBV11-2	TRBD1	TRBJ2-7	.	CASSLVWQGVAEQYF	TGTGCCAGCAGCTTAGTTTGGCAGGGGGTCGCCGAGCAGTACTTC
TRBV27	TRBD2	TRBJ2-5	.	CASSPRTSGIETQYF	TGTGCCAGCAGTCCGCGGACTAGCGGTATAGAGACCCAGTACTTC
TRBV27	TRBD1	TRBJ2-7	few	CASSPDRVLYEQYF	TGTGCCAGCAGCCCAGACAGGGTACTCTACGAGCAGTACTTC
TRBV7-9	TRBD2	TRBJ2-2	.	CASSLGLAGVVAGELFF	TGTGCCAGCAGCTTAGGACTAGCGGGAGTGGTCGCCGGGGAGCTGTTTTTT
TRBV6-5	.	TRBJ1-1	few	CASSYLGGYTEAFF	TGTGCCAGCAGTTACTTGGGGGGGTACACTGAAGCTTTCTTT
TRBV7-2	TRBD2	TRBJ2-2	.	CASSIQAGDPTGELFF	TGTGCCAGCAGCATCCAAGCGGGAGATCCCACCGGGGAGCTGTTTTTT
TRBV16	.	TRBJ1-1	.	CASSPRVDGTEAFF	TGTGCCAGCAGCCCGAGGGTGGACGGCACTGAAGCTTTCTTT
TRBV27	TRBD1	TRBJ2-3	.	CASSLGTEITDTQYF	TGTGCCAGCAGTTTAGGGACAGAAATCACAGATACGCAGTATTTT